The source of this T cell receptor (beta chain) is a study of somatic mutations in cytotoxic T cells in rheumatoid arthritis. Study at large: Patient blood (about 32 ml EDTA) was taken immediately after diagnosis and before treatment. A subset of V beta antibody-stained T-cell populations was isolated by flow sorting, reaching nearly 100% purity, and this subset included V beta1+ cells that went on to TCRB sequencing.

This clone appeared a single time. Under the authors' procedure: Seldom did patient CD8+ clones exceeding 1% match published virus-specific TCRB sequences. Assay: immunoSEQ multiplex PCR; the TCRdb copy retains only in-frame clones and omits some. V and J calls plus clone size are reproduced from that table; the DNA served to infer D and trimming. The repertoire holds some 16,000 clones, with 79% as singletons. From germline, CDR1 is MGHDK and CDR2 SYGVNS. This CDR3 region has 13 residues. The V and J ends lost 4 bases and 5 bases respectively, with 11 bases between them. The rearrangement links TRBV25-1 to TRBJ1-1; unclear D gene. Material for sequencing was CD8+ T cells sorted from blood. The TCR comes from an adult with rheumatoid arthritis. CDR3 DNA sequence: TGTGCCAGCAGTGGAGAGGGCGGTACTGAAGCTTTCTTT. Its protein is CASSGEGGTEAFF. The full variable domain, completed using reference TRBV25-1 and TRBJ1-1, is EADIYQTPRYLVIGTGKKITLECSQTMGHDKMYWYQQDPGMELHLIHYSYGVNSTEKGDLSSESTVSRIRTEHFPLTLESARPSHTSQYLCASSGEGGTEAFFGQGTRLTVV.